This T cell receptor (beta chain) was sequenced during a study of CXCR3-negative and CXCR3-positive naive CD8 T cells. Study details: Sequencing yielded roughly 130 million TRB reads, roughly 1.5 +/- 0.3 million per library. Whole-study results and caveats: Naive subsets were similarly diverse, while memory CD8+ repertoires were much less diverse.

The CDR3 is made up of 14 amino acids. Germline lookup yields CDR1 SQVTM and CDR2 ANQGSEA. Triplicate sorts of 300,000 cells per CD8+ subset. On this clonotype itself: Its cognate antigen is unknown.

In preparing the TRB cDNA libraries, 5' RACE with UMI labels was used. TCRdb reprocessed the 5' RACE reads, keeping one entry per CDR3 protein, no DNA. This table holds around 96,000 distinct CDR3 sequences. The receptor comes from a human donor in good health. Some clones in this sample may be carry-over from other donors' samples. The gene calls are TRBV29-1 and TRBJ2-1; the TRBD2 assignment by TCRdb is unverifiable without DNA. The sample consisted of naive CXCR3- CD8+ T cells from blood. Subset of the sample: CD45RO-CCR7+CD27+CD95- naive CD8+ T cells lacking CXCR3 (TNR3-). The CDR3 loop reads CSVVSGSSYNEQFF.